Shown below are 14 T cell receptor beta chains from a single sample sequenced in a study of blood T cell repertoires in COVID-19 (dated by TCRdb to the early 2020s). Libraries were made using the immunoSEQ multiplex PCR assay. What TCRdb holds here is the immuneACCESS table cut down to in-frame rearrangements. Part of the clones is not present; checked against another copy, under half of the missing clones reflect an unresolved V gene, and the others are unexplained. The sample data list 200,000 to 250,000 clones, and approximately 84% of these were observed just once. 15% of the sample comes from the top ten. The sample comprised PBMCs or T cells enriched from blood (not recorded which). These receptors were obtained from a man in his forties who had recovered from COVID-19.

The CDR3 DNA is TGCGCCAGCAGCCAGTCAGGGGGAGGAAATTCACCCCTCCACTTT. Protein product: CASSQSGGGNSPLHF. V and J are TRBV4-1 and TRBJ1-6; 7 bases align to TRBD1. This CDR3 is built from 15 residues. V lost 3 bases to trimming and J lost 7 bases; unmatched junction nucleotides: 6. The germline gives CDR1 MGHRA, CDR2 YSYEKL.

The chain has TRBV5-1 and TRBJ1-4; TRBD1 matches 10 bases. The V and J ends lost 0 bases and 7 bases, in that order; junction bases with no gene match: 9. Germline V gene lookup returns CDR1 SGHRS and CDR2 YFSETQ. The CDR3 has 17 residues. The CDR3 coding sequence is TGCGCCAGCAGCTTGGGACAGGGGGCGAAAGCGGGTGAAAAACTGTTTTTT. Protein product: CASSLGQGAKAGEKLFF.

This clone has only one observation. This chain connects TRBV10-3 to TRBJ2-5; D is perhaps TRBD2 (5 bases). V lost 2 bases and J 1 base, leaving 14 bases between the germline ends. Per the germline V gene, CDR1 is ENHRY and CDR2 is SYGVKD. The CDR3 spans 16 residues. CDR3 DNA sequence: TGTGCCATCAGTGAGGGACTGCCGAGCGGCCAAGAGACCCAGTACTTC. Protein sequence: CAISEGLPSGQETQYF.

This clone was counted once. The CDR3 spells CASSLSGGSSYEQYF. The CDR3 DNA follows: TGTGCCAGCAGCTTAAGTGGGGGGAGCTCCTACGAGCAGTACTTC. The gene calls are TRBV7-3 and TRBJ2-7; maybe TRBD2 (6 bases). The CDR3 contains 15 residues. The ends were cut back, 1 base at V and 0 bases at J, with 10 bases in the middle. CDR1 and CDR2 (germline): SGHTA, FQGTGA.

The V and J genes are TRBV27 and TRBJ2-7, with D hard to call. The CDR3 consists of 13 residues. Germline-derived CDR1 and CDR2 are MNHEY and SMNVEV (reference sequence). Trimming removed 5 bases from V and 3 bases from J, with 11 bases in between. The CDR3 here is CASSPHSDYEQYF. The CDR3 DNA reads TGTGCCAGCAGTCCCCACAGTGACTACGAGCAGTACTTC.

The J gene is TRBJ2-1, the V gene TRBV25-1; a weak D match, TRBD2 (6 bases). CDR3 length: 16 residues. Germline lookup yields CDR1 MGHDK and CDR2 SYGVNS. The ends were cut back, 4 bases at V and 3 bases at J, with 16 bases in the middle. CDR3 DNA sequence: TGTGCCAGCAGTGGGCCGGGAGCGGTGATCTACAATGAGCAGTTCTTC. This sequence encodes CASSGPGAVIYNEQFF.

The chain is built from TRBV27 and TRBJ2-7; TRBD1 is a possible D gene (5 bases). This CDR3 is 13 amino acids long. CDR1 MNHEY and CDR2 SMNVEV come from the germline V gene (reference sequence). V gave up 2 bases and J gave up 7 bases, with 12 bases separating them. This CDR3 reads CASSLGAGWEQYF. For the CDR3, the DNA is TGTGCCAGCAGTTTAGGGGCAGGGTGGGAGCAGTACTTC.

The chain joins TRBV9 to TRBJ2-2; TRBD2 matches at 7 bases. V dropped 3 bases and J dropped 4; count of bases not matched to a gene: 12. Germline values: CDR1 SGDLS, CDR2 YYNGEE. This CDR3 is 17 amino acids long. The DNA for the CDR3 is TGTGCCAGCAGCGAACCCCGGTTGGGGGGGGGCACCGGGGAGCTGTTTTTT. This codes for CASSEPRLGGGTGELFF.

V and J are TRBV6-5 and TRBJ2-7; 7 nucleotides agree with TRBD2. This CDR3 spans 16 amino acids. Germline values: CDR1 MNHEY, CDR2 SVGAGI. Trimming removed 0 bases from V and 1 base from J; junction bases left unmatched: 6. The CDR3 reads CASSYSGGEVSYEQYF. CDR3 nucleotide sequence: TGTGCCAGCAGTTACTCTGGGGGGGAGGTATCCTACGAGCAGTACTTC.

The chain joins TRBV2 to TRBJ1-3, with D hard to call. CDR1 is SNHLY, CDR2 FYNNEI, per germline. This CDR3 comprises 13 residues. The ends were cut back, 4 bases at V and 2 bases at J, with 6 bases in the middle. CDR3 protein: CASSVGAGNTIYF. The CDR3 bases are TGTGCCAGCAGTGTGGGAGCTGGAAACACCATATATTTT. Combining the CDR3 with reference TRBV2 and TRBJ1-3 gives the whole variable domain EPEVTQTPSHQVTQMGQEVILRCVPISNHLYFYWYRQILGQKVEFLVSFYNNEISEKSEIFDDQFSVERPDGSNFTLKIRSTKLEDSAMYFCASSVGAGNTIYFGEGSWLTVV.

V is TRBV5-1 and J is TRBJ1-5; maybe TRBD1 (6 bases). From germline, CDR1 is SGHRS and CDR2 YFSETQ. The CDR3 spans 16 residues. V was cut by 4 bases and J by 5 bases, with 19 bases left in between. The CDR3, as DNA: TGCGCCAGCAGCGTATCTCCACAGGGTTTGGATCAGCCCCAGCATTTT. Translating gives CASSVSPQGLDQPQHF.

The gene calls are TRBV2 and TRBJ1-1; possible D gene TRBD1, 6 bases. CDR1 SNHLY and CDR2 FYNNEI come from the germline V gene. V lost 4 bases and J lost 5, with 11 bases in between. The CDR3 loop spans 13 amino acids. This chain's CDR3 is CASSVGQKTEAFF. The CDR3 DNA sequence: TGTGCCAGCAGTGTTGGACAGAAAACTGAAGCTTTCTTT.

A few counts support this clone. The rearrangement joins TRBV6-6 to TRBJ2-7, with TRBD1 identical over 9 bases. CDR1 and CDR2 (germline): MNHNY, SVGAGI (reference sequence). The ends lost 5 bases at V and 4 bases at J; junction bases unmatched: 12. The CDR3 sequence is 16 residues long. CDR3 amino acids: CASSGPPGQGGYEQYF. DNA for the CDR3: TGTGCCAGCAGTGGACCGCCGGGACAGGGAGGTTACGAGCAGTACTTC.

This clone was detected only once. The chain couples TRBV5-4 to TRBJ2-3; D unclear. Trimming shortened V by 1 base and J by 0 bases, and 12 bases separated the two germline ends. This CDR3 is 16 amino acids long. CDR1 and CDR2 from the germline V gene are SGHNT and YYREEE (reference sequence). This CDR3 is CASSLPGLTSTDTQYF. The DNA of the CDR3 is TGTGCCAGCAGCTTGCCCGGATTGACTAGCACAGATACGCAGTATTTT.